This T cell receptor beta chain is drawn from a study of blood T cell repertoires in COVID-19 (dated by TCRdb to 2018 to 2020). A note on the overall study: The collaborator samples originated in the United States, Italy and Spain and spanned the acute and convalescent phases of COVID-19. A de-identified subject ID, COVID-19 status, age in years and sex were almost always included in the sample metadata. Deeply sampled blood TCRbeta repertoires from subjects exposed to, actively infected with, or recovered from COVID-19 were included in the dataset. HLA class I and class II types, where available, came from metadata supplied by the sample provider rather than from assay-based typing. The samples were drawn from two sources: the first 160 participants of the ongoing ImmuneRACE study, and fewer than 1,500 subjects contributed by 6 global collaborators. The prospective study material was composed of cDNA or gDNA derived from T cells, B-cell-depleted T cells, or PBMCs. The repertoires were released in a freely available public database meant as a resource for research on the immune response to SARS-CoV-2. The paper as a whole reports these results and caveats: Clinical and demographic metadata were provided uncurated, with the amount varying by source and participant.

The immunoSEQ Assay, a bias-controlled multiplex PCR, was used to amplify TCRbeta CDR3 regions from genomic DNA. The source study handled its data this way. Within the assay, amplification of reference gene primers was used to estimate how many nucleated cells each sample contained. To quantify the absolute abundance of each unique TCRbeta CDR3 rearrangement, sequence reads were collapsed and filtered. For each sample, productive Simpson clonality was calculated as the square root of Simpson's diversity index over productive rearrangements. What TCRdb holds here is the immuneACCESS table cut down to in-frame rearrangements. Part of the clones is not present; checked against another copy, under half of the missing clones reflect an unresolved V gene, and the others are unexplained. The D gene and trimming were derived from the DNA, and the V and J assignments and clone size from that table. Counted in this sample were fewer than 300,000 clones; roughly 85% of them appeared once. The ten largest clones represent 2% to 3% of the sample.

Enrolling through a virtual design, the prospective study's participants ranged in age from roughly 18 to 95 years and lived across 20 to 25 United States geographic areas. In the prospective study, cohorts were assigned on the basis of participant-reported clinical history obtained from a screening survey and a study questionnaire. ImmuneRACE Cohort 3 recovered participants were defined by two consecutive negative NP/OP PCR tests, healthcare professional clearance, or symptom resolution. In the prospective study, whole blood, serum and a nasopharyngeal or oropharyngeal swab were collected from each participant by mobile phlebotomists. Prospective study participants could optionally give additional blood draws and questionnaires over a 2-month period. Before DNA extraction, blood samples from the prospective study were shipped at room temperature or frozen. Concerning this clone itself: No cognate antigen has been identified for it. Base qualities were left out, and no much larger clone turns up one base away.

Spanning cysteine to phenylalanine, the CDR3 consists of 14 amino acids. The kept DNA is CDR3 alone, 42 bases in frame from the first base. Taken from the germline V gene, the CDR1 and CDR2 loops are SGHDT and YYEEEE. The junction carries 14 bases between V and J, which are trimmed by 3 bases and 8 bases respectively. This sequence uses TRBV5-6 and TRBJ1-4, and TRBD1 may be the D gene, going by 5 matching bases. This clonotype was obtained from a woman aged 45-59 years who had recovered from COVID-19. Sequencing was carried out using PBMCs or T cells enriched from blood (not recorded which). The bases read TGTGCCAGCAGCTCGCAGGGATCGCGAGAAAAACTGTTTTTT. Translated, it reads CASSSQGSREKLFF.